What follows are 9 T cell receptor beta chains derived from one specimen sequenced in a study of CXCR3-negative and CXCR3-positive naive CD8 T cells. In preparing the TRB cDNA libraries, 5' RACE with UMI labels was used. TCRdb re-analyzed the 5' RACE reads; it lists each CDR3 protein once, without DNA. This sample's clone table lists 90,000 to 100,000 distinct CDR3 sequences. Sequencing was carried out using naive CXCR3- CD8+ T cells from blood. Subset meaning: CD45RO-CCR7+CD27+CD95- naive CD8+ T cells lacking CXCR3 (TNR3-). The receptors originated from a human donor in good health. Some clones in this sample may be carry-over from other donors' samples.

The chain carries TRBV4-1 and TRBJ2-3; TCRdb lists TRBD2, though no DNA is available to test this call. CDR1 MGHRA and CDR2 YSYEKL come from the germline V gene. This CDR3 is 14 amino acids long. The CDR3 region is CASSQAALGDTQYF.

The V gene is TRBV27, the J gene TRBJ1-2; TCRdb's assignment of TRBD1 cannot be checked, as there is no DNA. CDR3 size: 15 residues. The germline CDR1 and CDR2 sequences are MNHEY and SMNVEV (reference sequence). The CDR3 here is CASSAQTGGWYGYTF.

The chain couples TRBV30 to TRBJ1-1; without DNA, the TCRdb call of TRBD1 cannot be checked. This CDR3 has 15 residues. From germline, CDR1 is GTSNPN and CDR2 SVGIG (reference sequence). The CDR3 sequence is CAWSVRQTLNTEAFF.

The chain joins TRBV29-1 to TRBJ2-1; TCRdb reports TRBD2, a call that lacks DNA to check it against. The CDR3 has 14 residues. Germline V CDR1 and CDR2: SQVTM, ANQGSEA. CDR3 protein: CSAPGTSSYNEQFF.

The genes are TRBV29-1 and TRBJ2-7; without DNA, the TCRdb call of TRBD1 cannot be checked. The CDR3 totals 14 residues. Germline loops: CDR1 SQVTM, CDR2 ANQGSEA. This chain's CDR3 is CSVEGTGGPYEQYF.

The CDR3: CASSALAGGITDTQYF. The J gene is TRBJ2-3, the V gene TRBV19; lacking DNA, the TRBD2 call made by TCRdb goes unchecked. The CDR3 extends over 16 amino acids. Germline V gene lookup returns CDR1 LNHDA and CDR2 SQIVND (reference sequence).

The chain uses TRBV30 and TRBJ2-7; checking the TCRdb D call of TRBD2 is not possible without DNA. The CDR3 sequence is 12 residues long. Germline lookup yields CDR1 GTSNPN and CDR2 SVGIG (reference sequence). The CDR3 here is CAWSRGSYEQYF.

The V gene is TRBV6-2 or TRBV6-3, the J gene TRBJ2-7; the D gene TCRdb calls, TRBD1, cannot be checked with no DNA. This CDR3 is 14 amino acids long. The germline V gene encodes CDR1 MNHEY and CDR2 SVGEGT. The chain's CDR3 is CASSWTGGSYEQYF.

V and J are TRBV10-3 and TRBJ2-7; lacking DNA, the TRBD1 call made by TCRdb goes unchecked. CDR1 and CDR2 from the germline V gene are ENHRY and SYGVKD. The CDR3 contains 15 residues. The CDR3 spells CAISGKDTNYYEQYF.